This T cell receptor beta chain was sequenced in a study of siplizumab effects on memory and regulatory T cells. The junction had 4 bases not matched to a gene; V was cut back by 4 bases and J by 8 bases. This CDR3 is built from 13 residues. CDR1 is SGHTA and CDR2 is FQGTGA in the germline V gene. Assay used: immunoSEQ multiplex PCR; TCRdb lists only in-frame clones, some missing. This sample has over 70,000 clones, with approximately 95% found just once. As to this clone: Its target is not known.

Findings of the study overall: Naive T cells appeared more varied than memory cells and looked like key alloresponse contributors. For siplizumab cultures, the suppressive function of their proliferating Tregs was not confirmed.

This chain uses TRBV7-3 with TRBJ2-1; 8 nucleotides align to TRBD2. Source material: CD8+ T cells sorted from blood. This TCR derives from a human donor in good health. The CDR3 bases are TGTGCCAGCAGCTCCCAACTAGCGGATGAGCAGTTCTTC. Translation: CASSSQLADEQFF. Complete variable domain (other parts from reference TRBV7-3 and TRBJ2-1): GAGVSQTPSNKVTEKGKYVELRCDPISGHTALYWYRQSLGQGPEFLIYFQGTGAADDSGLPNDRFFAVRPEGSVSTLKIQRTERGDSAVYLCASSSQLADEQFFGPGTRLTVL.